This T cell receptor beta chain was sequenced during a study of cytomegalovirus exposure and HLA in healthy donors. Study at large: A preliminary data release comprised 80 million to 95 million unique TCRs obtained from HLA-typed donors.

About this clone: Antigen: not known.

Amplification used 60 Vbeta primers and 13 Jbeta primers. Generated by immunoSEQ multiplex PCR, the TCRdb table keeps only in-frame clones and is missing some. The sample has roughly 110,000 clones, 80% to 85% seen once; the top ten hold roughly 23%. Germline V gene data show CDR1 as MNHNY and CDR2 as SVGAGI (reference sequence). The CDR3 is 15 residues long. V was trimmed by 2 bases and J by 11 bases, leaving 18 bases between them. Study-wide results and limits: Owing to their indistinguishability, certain V segments, notably TRBV6-2 and TRBV6-3, were excluded.

Healthy bone marrow donors made up the donor group. Sampled while nominally healthy, donors likely had unrecorded immune exposures. The chain combines TRBV6-6 with TRBJ1-4, with D unresolved. This clonotype was sampled from a man aged 30 to 45 in good health and CMV-seropositive. The source material was PBMCs. CDR3 residues: CASSYRGRPEEKLFF. CDR3 nucleotides: TGTGCCAGCAGTTACCGTGGCCGGCCGGAGGAGAAACTGTTTTTT.